This note documents a single T cell receptor beta chain sequence. Sequencing of TCR beta was carried out in blood CD8+ and CD4+ T cells. RNA was extracted with the RNeasy kit, and a quantity of roughly 0.5 to 1 ug was reverse transcribed using random hexamers. TCRdb fed the immunoSEQ multiplex PCR reads into MiXCR, producing one record per CDR3 protein. The data hold roughly 190,000 distinct CDR3 sequences, with about 95% observed a single time. The sample comes from a study of CD8 T cells in Susac syndrome. CDR1 SGDLS and CDR2 YYNGEE come from the germline V gene. There are 13 residues in the CDR3. The germline V and J ends were trimmed by 3 bases and 4 bases, with 8 bases remaining between them.

The V and J genes are TRBV9 and TRBJ2-1; D not certain. The clonotype originates from a human donor in good health. The sequencing sample was made of CD4+ T cells from PBMCs. CDR3 amino acids: CASSGPEYNEQFF. DNA for the CDR3: TGTGCCAGCAGCGGGCCGGAGTACAATGAGCAGTTCTTC. The whole variable domain, remainder taken from reference TRBV9 and TRBJ2-1, is DSGVTQTPKHLITATGQRVTLRCSPRSGDLSVYWYQQSLDQGLQFLIQYYNGEERAKGNILERFSAQQFPDLHSELNLSSLELGDSALYFCASSGPEYNEQFFGPGTRLTVL.